This entry lists 18 T cell receptor beta chains sequenced from one sample in a study of cytotoxic CD8 clonotypes in ibrutinib-treated CLL (dated by TCRdb to the early 2020s). This specimen's time point label, interpreted: roughly 23 months on ibrutinib. Preparation of the library involved the immunoSEQ multiplex PCR assay. As stored in TCRdb, this immuneACCESS dataset retains in-frame rearrangements with V and J assigned. A fraction of the clones does not appear; measured against another copy, unresolved V genes explain less than half of the discrepancy, and the remainder lacks a known reason. This sample has roughly 160,000 clones in its table, and more than 80% of those were observed once. The top ten clones comprise 3.5% to 5.5% of the sample. Sequenced material: PBMCs, taken after 24 months of ibrutinib treatment. These receptors originate from a human donor with chronic lymphocytic leukemia.

The chain combines TRBV7-9 with TRBJ2-2; D remains unclear. The CDR3 consists of 14 residues. Trimming took off 1 base at V and 3 bases at J, with 6 bases between the two ends. Germline CDR1 and CDR2: SEHNR and FQNEAQ (reference sequence). CDR3 residues: CASSLGQDTGELFF. CDR3 bases: TGTGCCAGCAGCTTAGGGCAGGACACCGGGGAGCTGTTTTTT.

The rearrangement uses TRBV7-9 and TRBJ1-2, with TRBD1 as a possible D gene (5 bases). The CDR3 contains 15 residues. Germline assignment: CDR1 SEHNR and CDR2 FQNEAQ (reference sequence). Trimming left V 5 bases short and J 4 bases short, with 17 bases between. Written as DNA, the CDR3 is TGTGCCAGCAGCAGAAGGGCTGGAAGGGGCTATGGCTACACCTTC. It specifies CASSRRAGRGYGYTF.

This chain links TRBV2 with TRBJ2-2; D is uncertain. Germline V lookup: CDR1 SNHLY, CDR2 FYNNEI. Trimming removed 6 bases at V and 1 base at J, with 15 bases between. This CDR3 region has 16 residues. This CDR3 is CASRHGQVGNTGELFF. CDR3 DNA sequence: TGTGCCAGCAGACACGGGCAGGTTGGGAACACCGGGGAGCTGTTTTTT.

This chain connects TRBV4-3 to TRBJ2-3, with unresolved D. This CDR3 region has 17 residues. Between the trimmed V and J ends, which lost 0 bases and 0 bases, there was a span of 13 bases. CDR1 is LGHNA, CDR2 YSLEER, per germline. The CDR3 reads CASSQDFPLGSTDTQYF. CDR3 nucleotides: TGCGCCAGCAGCCAAGATTTCCCTCTTGGTAGCACAGATACGCAGTATTTT.

J is TRBJ2-5 and V is TRBV5-1; 14 positions agree with TRBD2. V was pared by 0 bases and J by 9 bases, with 7 bases of the junction left unmatched. The CDR3 is made up of 16 amino acids. The germline CDR1 and CDR2 sequences are SGHRS and YFSETQ. The CDR3 nucleotides read TGCGCCAGCAGCTTGGCGGGACTAGCGGGGGCCCGGGCCCAGTACTTC. Residues: CASSLAGLAGARAQYF.

This clone appeared once. This chain connects TRBV7-9 to TRBJ1-2; no reliable D call. V dropped 2 bases and J dropped 2 bases, with 9 bases sitting between them. Germline V gene sequence: CDR1 SEHNR, CDR2 FQNEAQ (reference sequence). The length of the CDR3 is 14 residues. The CDR3 nucleotides are TGTGCCAGCAGCTTAACACCACCCAACTATGGCTACACCTTC. As protein: CASSLTPPNYGYTF.

This chain links TRBV7-9 with TRBJ2-1; 12 bases map to TRBD1. The CDR3 runs to 16 residues. Trimming at V came to 5 bases and at J to 9 bases, leaving 11 bases not matched to a gene. Germline CDR1 and CDR2: SEHNR and FQNEAQ (reference sequence). CDR3 amino acids: CASSLRAGTGGGEQFF. CDR3 DNA: TGTGCCAGCAGCCTACGAGCGGGGACAGGGGGCGGTGAGCAGTTCTTC.

Here the CDR3 reads CASSEFGQAHHEQYF. In DNA form, the CDR3 reads TGTGCCAGCAGTGAATTCGGACAGGCCCACCACGAGCAGTACTTC. The V and J genes are TRBV6-1 and TRBJ2-7; 7 bases are shared with TRBD1. In germline, CDR1 is MNHNS, CDR2 SASEGT. V was pared by 2 bases and J by 5 bases, with 9 bases of the junction left unmatched. CDR3 length equals 15 residues.

V and J are TRBV6-5 and TRBJ2-2, with D possibly being TRBD1 (6 bases). Trimming stripped 6 bases from V and 7 bases from J, with 18 bases between. The germline CDR1 and CDR2 sequences are MNHEY and SVGAGI. This CDR3 spans 15 amino acids. CDR3 residues: CASRTGTQNVGELFF. CDR3 coding DNA: TGTGCCAGCAGGACCGGGACACAAAACGTCGGGGAGCTGTTTTTT.

V gene TRBV5-1 combines with J gene TRBJ1-5; D is possibly TRBD1 (5 bases). The CDR3 consists of 14 residues. The ends were cut back, 0 bases at V and 5 bases at J, with 9 bases in the middle. CDR1 and CDR2 (germline): SGHRS, YFSETQ. In DNA form, the CDR3 reads TGCGCCAGCAGCTTGGGAGAGGGGCATCAGCCCCAGCATTTT. This translates into CASSLGEGHQPQHF.

This chain connects TRBV6-1 to TRBJ1-2; perhaps TRBD1 as D (5 bases). V was clipped by 3 bases and J by 0 bases, with 14 bases between them. The germline V gene has CDR1 MNHNS and CDR2 SASEGT. CDR3 size: 16 residues. CDR3 sequence (DNA): TGTGCCAGCAGTGATCTGGATGGGGCGCCTAACTATGGCTACACCTTC. Translated: CASSDLDGAPNYGYTF.

V gene TRBV7-2 combines with J gene TRBJ2-1, with D possibly matching TRBD2 (6 bases). CDR1 and CDR2 from the germline V gene are SGHTA and FQGNSA. Trimming pared 1 base from V and 10 bases from J, leaving 11 bases between. This CDR3 region has 13 residues. Here the CDR3 reads CASSLDLATEQFF. The DNA for the CDR3 is TGTGCCAGCAGCTTAGACCTAGCGACAGAGCAGTTCTTC.

The V call is TRBV19, the J call TRBJ2-7, with 11 bases that match TRBD2. CDR1 and CDR2 (germline): LNHDA, SQIVND (reference sequence). The CDR3 spans 14 residues. J was trimmed by 3 bases and V by 4 bases; bases with no gene match: 2. The CDR3 sequence: CASSKTSGDYEQYF. The CDR3 DNA reads TGTGCCAGTAGTAAGACTAGCGGGGACTACGAGCAGTACTTC. Filled out from reference TRBV19 and TRBJ2-7, the complete variable domain reads DGGITQSPKYLFRKEGQNVTLSCEQNLNHDAMYWYRQDPGQGLRLIYYSQIVNDFQKGDIAEGYSVSREKKESFPLTVTSAQKNPTAFYLCASSKTSGDYEQYFGPGTRLTVT.

The chain's CDR3 is CATHPRGGIRSEAFF. For the CDR3, the DNA is TGTGCCACCCATCCTCGGGGCGGGATTCGCTCTGAAGCTTTCTTT. The chain couples TRBV28 to TRBJ1-1; D might be TRBD1 (5 bases). Trimming removed 10 bases from V and 6 bases from J, with 24 bases in between. Germline V gene lookup returns CDR1 MDHEN and CDR2 SYDVKM. CDR3 length equals 15 residues.

The table lists this clone with a few counts. This chain uses TRBV5-1 with TRBJ2-1; 9 positions agree with TRBD1. The CDR3 is 14 amino acids. Losses at the gene ends were 0 bases for V and 6 bases for J; bases not matched to a gene: 1. The germline CDR1 and CDR2 sequences are SGHRS and YFSETQ. The chain's CDR3 is CASSLGDRVNEQFF. CDR3 DNA: TGCGCCAGCAGCTTGGGGGACAGGGTCAATGAGCAGTTCTTC.

The rearrangement links TRBV5-4 to TRBJ2-3, with 8 bases aligning to TRBD2. The germline V gene encodes CDR1 SGHNT and CDR2 YYREEE (reference sequence). CDR3 size: 15 residues. V lost 2 bases and J lost 0; bases outside the gene matches: 2. The CDR3 nucleotides are TGTGCCAGCAGCTTAAGCGGGGGTAGCACAGATACGCAGTATTTT. This sequence encodes CASSLSGGSTDTQYF.

This clone was detected only once. The gene calls are TRBV7-2 and TRBJ2-3; D possibly corresponds to TRBD2 (5 bases). V lost 9 bases, J lost 6 bases, and 10 bases lay in between. Germline lookup yields CDR1 SGHTA and CDR2 FQGNSA. This CDR3 has 11 residues. The CDR3 loop is CARITGDTQYF. The CDR3 nucleotides read TGTGCCAGGATAACGGGGGATACGCAGTATTTT.

V and J are TRBV10-3 and TRBJ2-3, with 7 nucleotides matching TRBD1. The J segment lost 6 bases and the V segment lost 2 bases, leaving 2 bases of the junction unmatched. Germline CDR1 is ENHRY and CDR2 is SYGVKD. The CDR3 sequence is 13 residues long. CDR3 residues: CAISETGADTQYF. CDR3 coding DNA: TGTGCCATCAGTGAGACAGGGGCTGATACGCAGTATTTT.